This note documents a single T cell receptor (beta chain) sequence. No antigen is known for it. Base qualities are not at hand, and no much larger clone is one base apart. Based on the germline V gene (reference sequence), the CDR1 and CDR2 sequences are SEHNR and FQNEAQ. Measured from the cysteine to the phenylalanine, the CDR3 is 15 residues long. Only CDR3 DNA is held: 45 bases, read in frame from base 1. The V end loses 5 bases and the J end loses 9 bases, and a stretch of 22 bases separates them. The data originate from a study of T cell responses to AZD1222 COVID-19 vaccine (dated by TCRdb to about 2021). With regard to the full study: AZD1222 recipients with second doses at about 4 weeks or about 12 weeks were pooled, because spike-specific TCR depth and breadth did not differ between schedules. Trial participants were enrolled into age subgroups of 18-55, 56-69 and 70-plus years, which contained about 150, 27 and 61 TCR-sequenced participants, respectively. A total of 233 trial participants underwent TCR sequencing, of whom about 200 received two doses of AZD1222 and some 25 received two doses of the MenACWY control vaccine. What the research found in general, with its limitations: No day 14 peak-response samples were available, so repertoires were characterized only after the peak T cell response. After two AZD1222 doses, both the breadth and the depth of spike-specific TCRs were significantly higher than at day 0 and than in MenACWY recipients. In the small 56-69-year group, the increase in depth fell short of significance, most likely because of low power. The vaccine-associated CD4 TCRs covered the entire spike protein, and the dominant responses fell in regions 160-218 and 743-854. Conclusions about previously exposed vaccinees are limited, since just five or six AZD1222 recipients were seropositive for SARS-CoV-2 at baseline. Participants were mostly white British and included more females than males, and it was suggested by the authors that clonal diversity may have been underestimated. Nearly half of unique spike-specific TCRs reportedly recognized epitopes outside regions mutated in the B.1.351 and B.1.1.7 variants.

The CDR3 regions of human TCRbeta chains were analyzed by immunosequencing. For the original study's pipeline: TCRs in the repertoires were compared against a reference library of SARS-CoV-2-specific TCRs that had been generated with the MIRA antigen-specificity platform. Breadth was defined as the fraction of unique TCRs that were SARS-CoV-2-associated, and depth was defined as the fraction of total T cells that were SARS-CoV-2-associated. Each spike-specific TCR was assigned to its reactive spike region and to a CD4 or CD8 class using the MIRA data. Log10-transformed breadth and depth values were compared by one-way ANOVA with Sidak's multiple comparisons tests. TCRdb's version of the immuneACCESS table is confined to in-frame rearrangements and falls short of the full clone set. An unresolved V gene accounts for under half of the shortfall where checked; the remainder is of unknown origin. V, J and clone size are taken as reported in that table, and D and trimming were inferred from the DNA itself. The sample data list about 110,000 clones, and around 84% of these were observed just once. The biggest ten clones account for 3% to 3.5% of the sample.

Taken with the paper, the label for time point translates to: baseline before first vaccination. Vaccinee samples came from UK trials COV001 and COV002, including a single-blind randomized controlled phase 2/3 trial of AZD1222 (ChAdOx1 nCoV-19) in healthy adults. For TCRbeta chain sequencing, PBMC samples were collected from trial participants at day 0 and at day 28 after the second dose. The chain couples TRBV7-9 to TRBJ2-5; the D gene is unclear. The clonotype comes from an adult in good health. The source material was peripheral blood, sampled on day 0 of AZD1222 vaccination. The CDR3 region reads CASSEPRVGLTAQYF. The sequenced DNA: TGTGCCAGCAGCGAGCCTAGGGTCGGCCTGACGGCCCAGTACTTC.